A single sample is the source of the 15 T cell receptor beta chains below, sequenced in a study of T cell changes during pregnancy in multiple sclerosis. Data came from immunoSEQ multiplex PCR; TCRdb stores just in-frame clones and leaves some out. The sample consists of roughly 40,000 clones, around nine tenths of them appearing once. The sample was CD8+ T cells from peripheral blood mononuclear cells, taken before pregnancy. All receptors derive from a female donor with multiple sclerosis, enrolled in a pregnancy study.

CDR3 sequence: CASSELAGQETQYF. In nucleotides, the CDR3 is TGTGCCAGCAGTGAGCTAGCGGGACAAGAGACCCAGTACTTC. The V call is TRBV2, the J call TRBJ2-5; 9 bases align to TRBD2. Germline lookup yields CDR1 SNHLY and CDR2 FYNNEI. This CDR3 has 14 residues. After removal of 3 bases from V and 2 bases from J, the junction contained 1 base not matched to a gene.

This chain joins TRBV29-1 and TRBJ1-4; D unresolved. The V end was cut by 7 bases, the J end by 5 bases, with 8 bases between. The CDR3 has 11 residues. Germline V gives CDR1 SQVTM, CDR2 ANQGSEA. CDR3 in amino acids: CSARRNEKLFF. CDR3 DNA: TGCAGCGCTCGGAGGAATGAAAAACTGTTTTTT.

This CDR3 reads CASSLGDRGNEKLFF. The CDR3 DNA follows: TGTGCCAGCAGCCTCGGGGACAGGGGAAATGAAAAACTGTTTTTT. This sequence joins TRBV13 and TRBJ1-4; 10 positions agree with TRBD1. Germline lookup yields CDR1 PRHDT and CDR2 FYEKMQ (reference sequence). This CDR3 spans 15 amino acids. The J segment lost 5 bases and the V segment lost 5 bases, leaving 5 bases of the junction unmatched.

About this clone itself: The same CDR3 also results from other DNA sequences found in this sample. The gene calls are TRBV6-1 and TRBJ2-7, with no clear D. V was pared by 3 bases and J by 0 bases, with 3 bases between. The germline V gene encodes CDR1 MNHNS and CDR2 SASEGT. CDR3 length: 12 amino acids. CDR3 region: CASSDSSYEQYF. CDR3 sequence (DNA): TGTGCCAGCAGTGACAGCTCCTACGAGCAGTACTTC.

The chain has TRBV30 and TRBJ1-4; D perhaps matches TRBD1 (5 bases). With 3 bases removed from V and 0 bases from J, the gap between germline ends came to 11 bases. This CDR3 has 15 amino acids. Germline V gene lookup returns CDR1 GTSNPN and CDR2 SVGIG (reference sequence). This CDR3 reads CAWRDTLATNEKLFF. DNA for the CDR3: TGTGCCTGGAGGGACACCTTGGCAACTAATGAAAAACTGTTTTTT.

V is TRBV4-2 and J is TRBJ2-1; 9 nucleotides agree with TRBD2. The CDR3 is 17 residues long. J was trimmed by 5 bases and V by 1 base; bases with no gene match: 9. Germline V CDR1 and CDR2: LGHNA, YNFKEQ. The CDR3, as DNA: TGTGCCAGCAGCCAAGTCTGGGCGGGAGGGCGGGACAATGAGCAGTTCTTC. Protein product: CASSQVWAGGRDNEQFF.

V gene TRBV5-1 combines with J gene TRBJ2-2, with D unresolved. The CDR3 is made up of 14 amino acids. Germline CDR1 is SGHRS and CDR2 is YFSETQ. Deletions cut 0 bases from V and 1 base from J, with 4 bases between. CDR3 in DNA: TGCGCCAGCAGCTTGGGAGTGAACACCGGGGAGCTGTTTTTT. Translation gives CASSLGVNTGELFF. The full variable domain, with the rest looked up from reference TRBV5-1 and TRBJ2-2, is KAGVTQTPRYLIKTRGQQVTLSCSPISGHRSVSWYQQTPGQGLQFLFEYFSETQRNKGNFPGRFSGRQFSNSRSEMNVSTLELGDSALYLCASSLGVNTGELFFGEGSRLTVL.

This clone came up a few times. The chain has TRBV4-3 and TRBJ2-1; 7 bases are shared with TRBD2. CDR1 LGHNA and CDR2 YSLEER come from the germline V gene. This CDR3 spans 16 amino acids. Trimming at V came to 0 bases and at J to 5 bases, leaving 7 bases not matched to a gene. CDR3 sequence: CASSQDLWGGDNEQFF. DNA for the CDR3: TGCGCCAGCAGCCAAGATCTGTGGGGGGGAGACAATGAGCAGTTCTTC.

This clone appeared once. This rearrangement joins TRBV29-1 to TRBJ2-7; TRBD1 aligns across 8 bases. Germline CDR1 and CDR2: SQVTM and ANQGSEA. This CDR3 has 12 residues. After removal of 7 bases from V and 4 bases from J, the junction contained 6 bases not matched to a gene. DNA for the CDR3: TGCAGCGGACTTGACAGGGGATACGAGCAGTACTTC. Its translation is CSGLDRGYEQYF.

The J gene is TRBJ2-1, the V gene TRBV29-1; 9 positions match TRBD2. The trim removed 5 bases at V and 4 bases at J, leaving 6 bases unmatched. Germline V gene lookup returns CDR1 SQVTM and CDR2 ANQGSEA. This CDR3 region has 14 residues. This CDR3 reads CSVRREGYYNEQFF. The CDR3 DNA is TGCAGCGTTCGGCGGGAGGGGTATTACAATGAGCAGTTCTTC.

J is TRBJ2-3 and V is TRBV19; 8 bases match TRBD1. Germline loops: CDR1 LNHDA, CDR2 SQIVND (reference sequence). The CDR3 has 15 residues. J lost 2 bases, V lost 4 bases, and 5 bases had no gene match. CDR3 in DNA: TGTGCCAGTAGTACCGGGACAGGTCTCACAGATACGCAGTATTTT. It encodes CASSTGTGLTDTQYF.

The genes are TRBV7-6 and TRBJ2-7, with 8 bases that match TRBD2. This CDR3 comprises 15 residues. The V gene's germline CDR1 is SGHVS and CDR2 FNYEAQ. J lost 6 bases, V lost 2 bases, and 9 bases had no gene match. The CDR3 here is CASSLRPGGYFEQYF. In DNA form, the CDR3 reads TGTGCCAGCAGCTTAAGGCCGGGGGGGTACTTCGAGCAGTACTTC. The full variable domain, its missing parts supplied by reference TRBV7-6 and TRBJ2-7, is GAGVSQSPRYKVTKRGQDVALRCDPISGHVSLYWYRQALGQGPEFLTYFNYEAQQDKSGLPNDRFSAERPEGSISTLTIQRTEQRDSAMYRCASSLRPGGYFEQYFGPGTRLTVT.

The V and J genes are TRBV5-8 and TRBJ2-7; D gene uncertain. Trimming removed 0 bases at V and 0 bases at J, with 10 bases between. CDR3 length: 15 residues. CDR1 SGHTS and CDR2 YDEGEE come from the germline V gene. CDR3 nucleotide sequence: TGTGCCAGCAGCTTGGTGGCCAGGATCTCCTACGAGCAGTACTTC. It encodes CASSLVARISYEQYF.

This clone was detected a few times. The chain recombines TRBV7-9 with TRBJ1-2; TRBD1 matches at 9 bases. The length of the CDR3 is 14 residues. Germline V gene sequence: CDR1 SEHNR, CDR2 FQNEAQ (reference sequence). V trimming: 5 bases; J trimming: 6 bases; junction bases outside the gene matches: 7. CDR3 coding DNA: TGTGCCAGCAGCAGCAAACAGGGGGCAGATGGCTACACCTTC. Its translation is CASSSKQGADGYTF.

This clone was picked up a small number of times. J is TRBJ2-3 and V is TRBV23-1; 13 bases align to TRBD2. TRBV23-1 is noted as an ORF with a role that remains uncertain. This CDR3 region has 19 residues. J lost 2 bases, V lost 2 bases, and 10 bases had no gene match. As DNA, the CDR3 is TGCGCCAGCAGTCAACCACCGACAGGACTAGCGGGGGTCACAGATACGCAGTATTTT. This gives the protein CASSQPPTGLAGVTDTQYF.